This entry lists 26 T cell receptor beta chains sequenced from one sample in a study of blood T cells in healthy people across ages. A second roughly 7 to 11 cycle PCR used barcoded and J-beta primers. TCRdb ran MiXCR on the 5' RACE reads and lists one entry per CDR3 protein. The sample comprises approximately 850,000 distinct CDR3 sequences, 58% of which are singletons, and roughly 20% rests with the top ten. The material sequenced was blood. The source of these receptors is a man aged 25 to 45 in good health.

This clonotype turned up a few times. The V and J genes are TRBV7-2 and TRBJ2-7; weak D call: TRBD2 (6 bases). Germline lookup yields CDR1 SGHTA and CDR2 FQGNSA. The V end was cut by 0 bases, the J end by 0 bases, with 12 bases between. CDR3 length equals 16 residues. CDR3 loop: CASSLASDGSSYEQYF. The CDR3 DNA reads TGTGCCAGCAGCTTAGCTTCGGACGGGAGCTCCTACGAGCAGTACTTC.

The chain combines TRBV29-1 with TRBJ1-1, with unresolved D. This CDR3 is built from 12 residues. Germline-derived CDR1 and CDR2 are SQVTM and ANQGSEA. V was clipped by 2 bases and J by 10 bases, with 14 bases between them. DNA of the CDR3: TGCAGCGTTGAAACCGGGGAAAAGGGAGCTTTCTTT. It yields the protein CSVETGEKGAFF.

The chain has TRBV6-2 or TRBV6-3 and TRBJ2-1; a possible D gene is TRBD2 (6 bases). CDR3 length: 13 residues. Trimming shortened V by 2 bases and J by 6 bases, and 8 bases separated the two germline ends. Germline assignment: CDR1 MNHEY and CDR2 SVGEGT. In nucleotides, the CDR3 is TGTGCCAGCAGTTACGGCGGGACCAATGAGCAGTTCTTC. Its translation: CASSYGGTNEQFF.

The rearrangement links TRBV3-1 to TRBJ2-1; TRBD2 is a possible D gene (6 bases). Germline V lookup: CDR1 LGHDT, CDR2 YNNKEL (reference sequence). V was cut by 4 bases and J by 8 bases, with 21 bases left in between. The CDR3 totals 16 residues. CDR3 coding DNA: TGTGCCAGCAGCCCCTCCGCGGTGGGATGGAGGGATGAGCAGTTCTTC. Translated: CASSPSAVGWRDEQFF.

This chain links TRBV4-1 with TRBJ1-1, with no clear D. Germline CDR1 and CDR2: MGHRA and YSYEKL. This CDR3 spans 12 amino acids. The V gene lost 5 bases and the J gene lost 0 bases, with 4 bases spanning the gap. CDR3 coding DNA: TGCGCCAGCAGCGACGTGAACACTGAAGCTTTCTTT. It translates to CASSDVNTEAFF.

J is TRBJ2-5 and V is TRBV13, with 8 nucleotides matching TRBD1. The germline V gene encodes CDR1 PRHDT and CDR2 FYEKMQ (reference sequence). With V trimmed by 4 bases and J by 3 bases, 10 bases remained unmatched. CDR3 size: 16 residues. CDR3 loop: CASSSRTQGAEETQYF. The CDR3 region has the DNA TGTGCCAGCAGCTCCCGAACCCAGGGGGCTGAAGAGACCCAGTACTTC.

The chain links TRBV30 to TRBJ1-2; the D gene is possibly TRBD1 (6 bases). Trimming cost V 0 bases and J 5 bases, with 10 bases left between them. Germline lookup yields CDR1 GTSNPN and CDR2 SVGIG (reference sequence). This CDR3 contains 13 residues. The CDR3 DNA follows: TGTGCCTGGAGTGTACCAGGGGTTTATGGCTACACCTTC. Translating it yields CAWSVPGVYGYTF.

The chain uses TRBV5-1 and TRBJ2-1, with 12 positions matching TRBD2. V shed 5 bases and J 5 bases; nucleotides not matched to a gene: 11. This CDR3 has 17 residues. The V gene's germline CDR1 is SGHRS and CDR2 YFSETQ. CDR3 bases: TGCGCCAGCAGAAAAAATCCCCGGACTAGCGGGGACAATGAGCAGTTCTTC. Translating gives CASRKNPRTSGDNEQFF. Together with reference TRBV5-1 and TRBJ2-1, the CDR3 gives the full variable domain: KAGVTQTPRYLIKTRGQQVTLSCSPISGHRSVSWYQQTPGQGLQFLFEYFSETQRNKGNFPGRFSGRQFSNSRSEMNVSTLELGDSALYLCASRKNPRTSGDNEQFFGPGTRLTVL.

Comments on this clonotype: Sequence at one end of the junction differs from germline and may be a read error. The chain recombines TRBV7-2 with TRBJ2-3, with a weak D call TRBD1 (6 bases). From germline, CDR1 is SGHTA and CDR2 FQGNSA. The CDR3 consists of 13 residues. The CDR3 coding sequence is TGTGCCAGCAGCACCCAGACAGGAGATTCGCAGTATTTT. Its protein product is CASSTQTGDSQYF. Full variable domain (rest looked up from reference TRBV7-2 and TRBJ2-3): GAGVSQSPSNKVTEKGKDVELRCDPISGHTALYWYRQSLGQGLEFLIYFQGNSAPDKSGLPSDRFSAERTGGSVSTLTIQRTQQEDSAVYLCASSTQTGDSQYFGPGTRLTVL.

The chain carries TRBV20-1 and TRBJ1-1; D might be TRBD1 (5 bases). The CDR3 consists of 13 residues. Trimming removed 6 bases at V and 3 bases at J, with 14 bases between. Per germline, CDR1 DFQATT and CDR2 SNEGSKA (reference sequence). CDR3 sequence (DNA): TGCAGTGCCTCAAGAGGGGTAGACACTGAAGCTTTCTTT. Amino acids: CSASRGVDTEAFF.

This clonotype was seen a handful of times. The CDR3, as DNA: TGTGCCAGCAGTTACTCGTTCCCTAATGAGCAGTTCTTC. Its translation is CASSYSFPNEQFF. V is TRBV6-5 and J is TRBJ2-1, with D uncertain. There are 13 residues in the CDR3. Trimming pared 0 bases from V and 7 bases from J, leaving 7 bases between. The germline V gene encodes CDR1 MNHEY and CDR2 SVGAGI.

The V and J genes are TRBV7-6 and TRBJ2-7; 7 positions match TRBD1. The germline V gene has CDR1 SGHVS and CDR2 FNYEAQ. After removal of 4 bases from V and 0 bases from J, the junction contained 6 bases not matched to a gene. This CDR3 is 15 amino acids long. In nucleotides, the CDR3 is TGTGCCAGCAGCTCCCTGACAGGGAACTCCTACGAGCAGTACTTC. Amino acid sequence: CASSSLTGNSYEQYF.

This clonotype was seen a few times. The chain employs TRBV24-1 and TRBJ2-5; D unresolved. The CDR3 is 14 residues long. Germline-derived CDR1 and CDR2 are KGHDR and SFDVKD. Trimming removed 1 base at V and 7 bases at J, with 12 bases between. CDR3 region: CATSDFSRPGTQYF. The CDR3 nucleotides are TGTGCCACCAGTGATTTTTCCCGTCCTGGGACCCAGTACTTC.

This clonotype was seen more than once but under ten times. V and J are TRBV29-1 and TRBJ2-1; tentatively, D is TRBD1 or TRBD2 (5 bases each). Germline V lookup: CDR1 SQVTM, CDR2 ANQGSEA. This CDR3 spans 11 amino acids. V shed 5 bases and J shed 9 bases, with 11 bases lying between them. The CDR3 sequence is CSVTPGSEQFF. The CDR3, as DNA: TGCAGCGTTACCCCAGGGAGTGAGCAGTTCTTC.

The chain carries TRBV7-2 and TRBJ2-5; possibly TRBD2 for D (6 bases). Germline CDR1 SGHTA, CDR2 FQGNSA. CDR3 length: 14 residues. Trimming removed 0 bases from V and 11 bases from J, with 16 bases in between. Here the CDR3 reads CASSLALTSLGQYF. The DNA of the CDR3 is TGTGCCAGCAGCTTAGCCTTAACTAGCTTAGGGCAGTACTTC.

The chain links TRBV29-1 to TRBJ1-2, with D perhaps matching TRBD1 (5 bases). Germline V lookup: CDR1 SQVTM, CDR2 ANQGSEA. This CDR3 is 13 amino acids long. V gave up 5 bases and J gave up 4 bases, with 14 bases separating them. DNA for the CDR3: TGCAGCGTTCAGGGTCGCCCAACCTATGGCTACACCTTC. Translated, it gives CSVQGRPTYGYTF.

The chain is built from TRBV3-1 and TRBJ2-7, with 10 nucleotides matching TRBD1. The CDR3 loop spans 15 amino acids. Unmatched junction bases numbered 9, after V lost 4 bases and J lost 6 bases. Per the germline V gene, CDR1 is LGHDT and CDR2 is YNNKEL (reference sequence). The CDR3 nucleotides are TGTGCCAGCAGCCCAAGGGGGACAGGGGTAACCGAGCAGTACTTC. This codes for CASSPRGTGVTEQYF.

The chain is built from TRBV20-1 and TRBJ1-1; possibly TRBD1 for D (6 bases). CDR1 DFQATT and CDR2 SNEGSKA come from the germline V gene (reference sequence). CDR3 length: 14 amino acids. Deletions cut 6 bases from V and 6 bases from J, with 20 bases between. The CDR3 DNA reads TGCAGTGCAGGGGAGGGGGGTTTTGTTGCTGAAGCTTTCTTT. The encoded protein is CSAGEGGFVAEAFF.

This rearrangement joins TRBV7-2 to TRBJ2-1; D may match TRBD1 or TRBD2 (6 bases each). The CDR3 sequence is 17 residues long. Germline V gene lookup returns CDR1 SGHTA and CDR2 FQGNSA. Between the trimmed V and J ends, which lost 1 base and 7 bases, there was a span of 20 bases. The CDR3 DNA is TGTGCCAGCAGCTTAGGGGCGGGCAGGCAAGGGGGGAATGAGCAGTTCTTC. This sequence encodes CASSLGAGRQGGNEQFF.

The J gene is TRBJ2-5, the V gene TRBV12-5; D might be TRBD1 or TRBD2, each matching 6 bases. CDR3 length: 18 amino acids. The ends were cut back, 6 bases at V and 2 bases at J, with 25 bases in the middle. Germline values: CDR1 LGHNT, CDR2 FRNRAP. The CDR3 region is CASGDQTGVGGIQETQYF. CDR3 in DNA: TGTGCTAGTGGCGACCAGACGGGAGTAGGGGGGATACAAGAGACCCAGTACTTC.

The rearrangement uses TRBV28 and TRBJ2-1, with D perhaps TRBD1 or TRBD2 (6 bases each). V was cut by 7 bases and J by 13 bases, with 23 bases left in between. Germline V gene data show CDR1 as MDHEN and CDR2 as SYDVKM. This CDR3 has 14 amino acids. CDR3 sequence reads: CASTLTGGEFIQFF. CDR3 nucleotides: TGTGCCAGCACCCTAACCGGGGGCGAGTTTATACAGTTCTTC.

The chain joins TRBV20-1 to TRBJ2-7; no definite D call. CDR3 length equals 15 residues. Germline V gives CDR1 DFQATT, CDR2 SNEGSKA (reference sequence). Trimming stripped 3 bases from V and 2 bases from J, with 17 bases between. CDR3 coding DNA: TGCAGTGCTAGTGCCCCAGGTGTGTTTCCCTACGAGCAGTACTTC. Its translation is CSASAPGVFPYEQYF.

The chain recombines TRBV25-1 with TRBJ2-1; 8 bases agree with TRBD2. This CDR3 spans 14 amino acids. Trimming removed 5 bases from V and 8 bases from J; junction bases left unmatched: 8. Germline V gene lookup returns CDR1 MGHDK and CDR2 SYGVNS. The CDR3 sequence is CASSKGSGTDEQFF. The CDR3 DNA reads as TGTGCCAGCAGTAAGGGTAGCGGGACGGATGAGCAGTTCTTC. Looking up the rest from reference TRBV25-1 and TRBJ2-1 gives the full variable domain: EADIYQTPRYLVIGTGKKITLECSQTMGHDKMYWYQQDPGMELHLIHYSYGVNSTEKGDLSSESTVSRIRTEHFPLTLESARPSHTSQYLCASSKGSGTDEQFFGPGTRLTVL.

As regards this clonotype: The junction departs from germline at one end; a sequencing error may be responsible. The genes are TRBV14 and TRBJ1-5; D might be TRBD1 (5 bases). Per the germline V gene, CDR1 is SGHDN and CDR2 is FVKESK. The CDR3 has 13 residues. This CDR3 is CASIQYGDSTQHF. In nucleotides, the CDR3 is TGTGCCAGCATCCAATATGGGGACTCGACACAGCATTTT.

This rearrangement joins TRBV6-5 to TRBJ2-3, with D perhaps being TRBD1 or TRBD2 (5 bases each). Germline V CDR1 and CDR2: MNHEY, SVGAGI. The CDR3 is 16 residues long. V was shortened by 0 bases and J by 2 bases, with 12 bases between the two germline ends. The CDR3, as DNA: TGTGCCAGCAGTTACTCCTCGGGGCTATTCACAGATACGCAGTATTTT. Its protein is CASSYSSGLFTDTQYF.

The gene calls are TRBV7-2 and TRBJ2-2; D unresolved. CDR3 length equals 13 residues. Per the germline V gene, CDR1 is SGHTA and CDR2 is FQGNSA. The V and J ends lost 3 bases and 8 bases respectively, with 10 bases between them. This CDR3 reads CASSFRLGGELFF. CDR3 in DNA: TGTGCCAGCAGCTTTCGCTTAGGTGGGGAGCTGTTTTTT.